What follows are 32 T cell receptor beta chains derived from one specimen sequenced in a study of shared clonotypes between healthy human individuals. Sequenced by immunoSEQ multiplex PCR; TCRdb stores in-frame clones only, minus some. Of about 1.5 million clones in the sample, about 98% are singletons; the top ten hold about 0.4%. Sequences were obtained from naive CD4+ T cells sorted from blood. Subset reported: CD45RA+ positively selected. Receptors were obtained from a man aged 25-45 years in good health.

This clone was seen a single time. J is TRBJ2-7 and V is TRBV7-2; D might be TRBD1 (6 bases). This CDR3 has 16 residues. The germline gives CDR1 SGHTA, CDR2 FQGNSA. V shed 2 bases and J shed 3 bases, with 17 bases lying between them. The CDR3 protein is CASSLRSTGFYYEQYF. CDR3 in DNA: TGTGCCAGCAGCTTAAGATCAACAGGGTTCTACTACGAGCAGTACTTC.

The chain employs TRBV10-3 and TRBJ1-4; tentatively, D is TRBD1 (6 bases). Germline lookup yields CDR1 ENHRY and CDR2 SYGVKD. Trimming cost V 8 bases and J 6 bases, with 19 bases left between them. The CDR3 loop spans 15 amino acids. CDR3 sequence (DNA): TGTGCCATCTCCACGCATACAGGGACCGATGAAAAACTGTTTTTT. The encoded protein is CAISTHTGTDEKLFF.

The genes are TRBV28 and TRBJ1-3, with TRBD1 as a possible D gene (5 bases). The CDR3 is 17 residues long. Germline CDR1 MDHEN, CDR2 SYDVKM. V shed 1 base and J shed 0 bases, with 13 bases lying between them. The CDR3 DNA follows: TGTGCCAGCAGTTTATCTACCCCAGGGACCTCTGGAAACACCATATATTTT. This encodes CASSLSTPGTSGNTIYF.

V usage is TRBV6-5 and J usage is TRBJ2-1, with D possibly being TRBD1 or TRBD2 (6 bases each). Trimming removed 5 bases from V and 5 bases from J, with 13 bases in between. Germline assignment: CDR1 MNHEY and CDR2 SVGAGI. The CDR3 runs 14 residues. The CDR3 DNA follows: TGTGCCAGCAGTCCCCCGGGGGCAAACAATGAGCAGTTCTTC. It codes for CASSPPGANNEQFF.

The chain combines TRBV6-1 with TRBJ2-1, with 11 bases identical to TRBD2. CDR3 length: 15 amino acids. The V and J ends lost 3 bases and 8 bases, in that order; junction bases with no gene match: 6. Germline assignment: CDR1 MNHNS and CDR2 SASEGT. For the CDR3, the DNA is TGTGCCAGCAGTGATCTAGCGGGAGGTGGGGATGAGCAGTTCTTC. Translation gives CASSDLAGGGDEQFF.

The sample holds one count of this clone. The CDR3 reads CASSLQVSGNTIYF. DNA of the CDR3: TGTGCCAGCAGTCTACAGGTCTCTGGAAACACCATATATTTT. The genes are TRBV28 and TRBJ1-3; weak D call: TRBD1 (5 bases). The germline CDR1 and CDR2 sequences are MDHEN and SYDVKM. The V and J ends lost 5 bases and 0 bases respectively, with 8 bases between them. The CDR3 consists of 14 residues.

This sequence joins TRBV14 and TRBJ2-3; D may be TRBD2 (5 bases). Trimming removed 4 bases at V and 0 bases at J, with 8 bases between. The CDR3 runs to 14 residues. Germline loops: CDR1 SGHDN, CDR2 FVKESK. The CDR3 spells CASSLDFSTDTQYF. DNA for the CDR3: TGTGCCAGCAGCCTGGACTTCAGCACAGATACGCAGTATTTT.

This clone was seen just once. The rearrangement joins TRBV7-2 to TRBJ2-1, with 7 bases matching TRBD2. The CDR3 sequence is 18 residues long. With 4 bases clipped from V and 2 bases from J, the junction kept 14 bases outside the gene matches. Germline CDR1 SGHTA, CDR2 FQGNSA. The CDR3 DNA is TGTGCCAGCAGCTCCATGGGGCTAGCGGTTTATACCTACAATGAGCAGTTCTTC. It codes for CASSSMGLAVYTYNEQFF.

This clone appeared a single time. The same CDR3 arises from other DNA sequences in this sample as well. The V gene is TRBV7-9, the J gene TRBJ1-4; D is unclear. CDR3 length: 13 residues. From germline, CDR1 is SEHNR and CDR2 FQNEAQ (reference sequence). Trimming took off 0 bases at V and 4 bases at J, with 3 bases between the two ends. CDR3 DNA sequence: TGTGCCAGCAGCTTAGCGGGTAATGAAAAACTGTTTTTT. Its protein is CASSLAGNEKLFF.

The V gene is TRBV6-5, the J gene TRBJ2-3, with D unclear. V gave up 7 bases and J gave up 8 bases, with 10 bases separating them. CDR3 length: 11 amino acids. Germline-derived CDR1 and CDR2 are MNHEY and SVGAGI. CDR3 DNA sequence: TGTGCCAGCAAGAACCAACTTACGCAGTATTTT. Its protein is CASKNQLTQYF.

The chain carries TRBV28 and TRBJ1-1; maybe TRBD1 (6 bases). The CDR3 extends over 16 amino acids. The V and J ends lost 6 bases and 1 base respectively, with 18 bases between them. The germline V gene encodes CDR1 MDHEN and CDR2 SYDVKM. The CDR3 bases are TGTGCCAGCAGACTCGGGGGCAGGGTAAGGAACACTGAAGCTTTCTTT. Encoded protein: CASRLGGRVRNTEAFF.

The chain is built from TRBV6-6 and TRBJ2-1, with 8 bases aligning to TRBD2. The CDR3 is 12 amino acids. Per germline, CDR1 MNHNY and CDR2 SVGAGI (reference sequence). V lost 4 bases, J lost 15 bases, and 8 bases stayed unmatched. The CDR3 protein is CASSLLGTSLFF. As DNA, the CDR3 is TGTGCCAGCAGTTTACTTGGGACTAGTCTGTTCTTC.

CDR3 in amino acids: CASTSGAQRYNEQFF. The CDR3 DNA reads as TGTGCCAGCACCTCGGGGGCACAAAGATACAATGAGCAGTTCTTC. The chain joins TRBV28 to TRBJ2-1; TRBD1 or TRBD2 may be the D gene (6 bases each). CDR3 length: 15 residues. Trimming took off 7 bases at V and 4 bases at J, with 17 bases between the two ends. Germline V gives CDR1 MDHEN, CDR2 SYDVKM.

This chain links TRBV11-3 with TRBJ2-1; D unresolved. CDR1 is SGHNT, CDR2 YENEEA, per germline. V lost 0 bases, J lost 10 bases, and 10 bases lay in between. The CDR3 length is 13 residues. CDR3 nucleotide sequence: TGTGCCAGCAGCTTAGATTCCATGGGGGAGCAGTTCTTC. Translating it yields CASSLDSMGEQFF. Full variable domain (remainder filled in from reference TRBV11-3 and TRBJ2-1): EAGVVQSPRYKIIEKKQPVAFWCNPISGHNTLYWYLQNLGQGPELLIRYENEEAVDDSQLPKDRFSAERLKGVDSTLKIQPAELGDSAVYLCASSLDSMGEQFFGPGTRLTVL.

With regard to this clone: The same CDR3 arises from other DNA sequences in this sample as well. The chain links TRBV20-1 to TRBJ2-2, with D hard to call. CDR1 DFQATT and CDR2 SNEGSKA come from the germline V gene (reference sequence). The germline V and J ends were trimmed by 1 base and 6 bases, with 3 bases remaining between them. The CDR3 length is 11 residues. The CDR3 reads CSARGPGELFF. The DNA of the CDR3 is TGCAGTGCTAGAGGTCCCGGGGAGCTGTTTTTT.

The chain joins TRBV5-5 to TRBJ2-3; a possible D gene is TRBD1 (6 bases). V lost 3 bases and J lost 3, with 8 bases in between. The CDR3 has 13 amino acids. The V gene's germline CDR1 is SGHKS and CDR2 YYEKEE (reference sequence). The CDR3 region is CASSSGQTDTQYF. The CDR3 region has the DNA TGTGCCAGCAGCTCCGGACAGACAGATACGCAGTATTTT.

Of note for this clone: The identical CDR3 is also encoded by other nucleotide sequences in the sample. The genes are TRBV11-2 and TRBJ2-1; 8 bases agree with TRBD2. The CDR3 spans 15 residues. V trimming: 5 bases; J trimming: 7 bases; junction bases outside the gene matches: 10. Looked up from germline, CDR1 is SGHAT and CDR2 is FQNNGV. The CDR3 DNA follows: TGTGCCAGCAGCCCAACGGGAGGGCGGGGAAATGAGCAGTTCTTC. It specifies CASSPTGGRGNEQFF.

J is TRBJ1-2 and V is TRBV21-1; the table's D call of TRBD1 was not tested on the DNA. TRBV21-1 is noted as a pseudogene. The CDR3 has 12 residues. This CDR3 reads CASSRPPGQPTF. In DNA form, the CDR3 reads TGTGCCAGCAGCCGACCTCCGGGACAGCCCACCTTC.

V is TRBV28 and J is TRBJ1-2; weak D call: TRBD1 (6 bases). Trimming shortened V by 8 bases and J by 8 bases, and 21 bases separated the two germline ends. Germline V gene data show CDR1 as MDHEN and CDR2 as SYDVKM. The CDR3 runs 14 residues. The CDR3: CASRPAGTPTGYTF. In DNA, the CDR3 is TGTGCCAGCCGACCGGCCGGGACACCAACGGGCTACACCTTC.

This clone was observed a single time. The V gene is TRBV5-1, the J gene TRBJ1-2, with D tentatively TRBD1 (6 bases). Germline loops: CDR1 SGHRS, CDR2 YFSETQ. The CDR3 consists of 14 residues. The V end lost 4 bases, the J end lost 6 bases, and 16 bases lay between the germline ends. CDR3 sequence reads: CASSSEPAGDGYTF. CDR3 coding DNA: TGCGCCAGCAGCAGTGAACCCGCAGGGGATGGCTACACCTTC.

V and J are TRBV6-1 and TRBJ2-5; the D is unclear. V was cut by 0 bases and J by 2 bases, with 7 bases left in between. The germline gives CDR1 MNHNS, CDR2 SASEGT. There are 14 residues in the CDR3. The CDR3 DNA reads as TGTGCCAGCAGTGAAGCGTGGGTTCAAGAGACCCAGTACTTC. Its translation is CASSEAWVQETQYF.

The rearrangement links TRBV18 to TRBJ1-2, with 8 bases matching TRBD1. This CDR3 spans 13 amino acids. The trim removed 4 bases at V and 6 bases at J, leaving 4 bases unmatched. CDR1 is KGHSH and CDR2 is LQKENI in the germline V gene. The CDR3 is CASSQDRDHGYTF. CDR3 DNA: TGTGCCAGCTCACAGGACAGGGATCATGGCTACACCTTC.

As concerns this clone: Distinct nucleotide sequences in the sample also encode this CDR3. The chain carries TRBV18 and TRBJ2-1; D unclear. Germline CDR1 and CDR2: KGHSH and LQKENI. This CDR3 has 15 residues. Trimming took off 3 bases at V and 0 bases at J, with 9 bases between the two ends. The CDR3 spells CASSPAGDSYNEQFF. CDR3 DNA: TGTGCCAGCTCACCGGCTGGGGACTCCTACAATGAGCAGTTCTTC.

This chain connects TRBV14 to TRBJ2-3; tentatively, D is TRBD2 (5 bases). The germline V gene has CDR1 SGHDN and CDR2 FVKESK. V dropped 0 bases and J dropped 4 bases, with 14 bases sitting between them. This CDR3 comprises 16 residues. DNA for the CDR3: TGTGCCAGCAGCCAAGATATCAGGACTGACTCAGATACGCAGTATTTT. Translation gives CASSQDIRTDSDTQYF.

This chain connects TRBV5-4 to TRBJ1-1; D is unclear. The CDR3 sequence is 15 residues long. Per germline, CDR1 SGHNT and CDR2 YYREEE (reference sequence). Trimming removed 0 bases at V and 1 base at J, with 10 bases between. The CDR3 sequence: CASSLAGGRNTEAFF. The CDR3 nucleotides read TGTGCCAGCAGCTTGGCCGGCGGGCGGAACACTGAAGCTTTCTTT.

The rearrangement joins TRBV6-5 to TRBJ1-1; D perhaps matches TRBD1 (5 bases). Per the germline V gene, CDR1 is MNHEY and CDR2 is SVGAGI. V was shortened by 2 bases and J by 0 bases, with 10 bases between the two germline ends. This CDR3 is 15 amino acids long. This chain's CDR3 is CASSYQGPMNTEAFF. The CDR3 DNA sequence: TGTGCCAGCAGTTACCAGGGACCCATGAACACTGAAGCTTTCTTT.

About this clone: Within the sample, other DNA sequences also encode this same CDR3. The chain is built from TRBV19 and TRBJ2-1, with 8 bases lining up with TRBD1. The CDR3 has 15 amino acids. Germline V CDR1 and CDR2: LNHDA, SQIVND (reference sequence). Losses at the gene ends were 3 bases for V and 0 bases for J; bases not matched to a gene: 1. CDR3 residues: CASSIDRGSYNEQFF. The CDR3 region has the DNA TGTGCCAGTAGTATCGACAGGGGCTCCTACAATGAGCAGTTCTTC.

V and J are TRBV23-1 and TRBJ2-7, with 9 bases lining up with TRBD1. TRBV23-1 is identified as an open reading frame with a role that is uncertain. V trimming: 4 bases; J trimming: 0 bases; junction bases outside the gene matches: 7. This CDR3 has 16 residues. The CDR3 DNA sequence: TGCGCCAGCAGTCGTCCCGGGACAGGGATCTCCTACGAGCAGTACTTC. Translated, it gives CASSRPGTGISYEQYF.

The chain recombines TRBV6-5 with TRBJ2-7, with D perhaps assigned TRBD1 or TRBD2 (5 bases each). Germline V gene lookup returns CDR1 MNHEY and CDR2 SVGAGI. V dropped 6 bases and J dropped 9 bases, with 18 bases sitting between them. This CDR3 comprises 13 residues. CDR3 loop: CASRAGASLGQYF. The DNA for the CDR3 is TGTGCCAGCAGAGCCGGGGCCTCCTTGGGGCAGTACTTC.

Concerning this clone: Other DNA sequences within the sample encode an identical CDR3. The chain recombines TRBV27 with TRBJ1-1; no clear D. CDR3 length equals 14 residues. Per the germline V gene, CDR1 is MNHEY and CDR2 is SMNVEV (reference sequence). V was cut by 1 base and J by 1 base, with 7 bases left in between. The CDR3 spells CASSLFGRNTEAFF. The CDR3 coding sequence is TGTGCCAGCAGTTTATTCGGGCGGAACACTGAAGCTTTCTTT.

This chain joins TRBV11-3 and TRBJ2-6; no definite D call. The V end lost 0 bases, the J end lost 1 base, and 4 bases lay between the germline ends. Per germline, CDR1 SGHNT and CDR2 YENEEA. The CDR3 is 15 amino acids. In DNA, the CDR3 is TGTGCCAGCAGCTTAGAGGGTTCTGGGGCCAACGTCCTGACTTTC. Translated: CASSLEGSGANVLTF.

The genes are TRBV28 and TRBJ2-2, with 9 nucleotides matching TRBD1. V lost 4 bases to trimming and J lost 4 bases; unmatched junction nucleotides: 4. CDR1 and CDR2 from the germline V gene are MDHEN and SYDVKM. The CDR3 length is 15 residues. CDR3 loop: CASSYTGQGTGELFF. The CDR3 DNA reads as TGTGCCAGCAGTTACACGGGACAGGGCACCGGGGAGCTGTTTTTT.